Included here is one T cell receptor beta chain sequence, with context. Its antigen is not identified. The data originate from a study of cytomegalovirus exposure and HLA in healthy donors. Study results and limitations: By a later analysis, the bulk of CMV-associated TCR beta chains appeared HLA-restricted. The authors assumed roughly uniform sequencing depth across donors for presence/absence analyses. Among TCR sequences, most were rare, though some public TCRs appeared in many donors.

The CDR3 runs 13 residues. Germline V lookup: CDR1 SGHRS, CDR2 YFSETQ. Between the trimmed V and J ends, which lost 5 bases and 1 base, there was a span of 9 bases. The PCR used 60 Vbeta and 13 Jbeta primers. Only in-frame clones appear in the TCRdb table, and some are missing; sequencing was by immunoSEQ multiplex PCR. Of some 190,000 clones listed, approximately 80% are singletons. The chain is built from TRBV5-1 and TRBJ1-1, with no clear D. This receptor was taken from a boy aged 2 to 9 in good health and CMV-seronegative. Specimen: PBMCs. The CDR3 region has the DNA TGCGCCAGCAGTTATCGTTCGAACACTGAAGCTTTCTTT. This sequence encodes CASSYRSNTEAFF.